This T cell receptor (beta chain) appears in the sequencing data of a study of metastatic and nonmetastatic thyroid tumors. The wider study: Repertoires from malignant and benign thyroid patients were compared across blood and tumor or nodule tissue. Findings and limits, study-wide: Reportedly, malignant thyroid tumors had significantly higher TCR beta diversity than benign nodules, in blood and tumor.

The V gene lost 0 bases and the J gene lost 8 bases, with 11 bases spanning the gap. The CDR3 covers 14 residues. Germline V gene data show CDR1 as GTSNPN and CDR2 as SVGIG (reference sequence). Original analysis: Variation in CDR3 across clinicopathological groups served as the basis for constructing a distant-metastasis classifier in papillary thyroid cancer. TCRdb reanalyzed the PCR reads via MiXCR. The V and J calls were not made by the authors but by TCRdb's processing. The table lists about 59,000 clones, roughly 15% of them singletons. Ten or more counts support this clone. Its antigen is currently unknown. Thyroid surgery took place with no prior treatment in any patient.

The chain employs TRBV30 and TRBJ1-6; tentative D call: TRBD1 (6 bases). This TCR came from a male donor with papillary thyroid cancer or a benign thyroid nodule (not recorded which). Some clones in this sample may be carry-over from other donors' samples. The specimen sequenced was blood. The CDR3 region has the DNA TGTGCCTGGAGTGTTATGGCAGGGGATTCACCCCTCCACTTT. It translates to CAWSVMAGDSPLHF.